The rows below give T cell receptor beta chains drawn from one sample of a study of PD-1 blockade in classical Hodgkin lymphoma. TCRdb's copy holds only in-frame clones and misses some; the assay was immunoSEQ multiplex PCR. The table has tens of thousands of clones, around 79% seen once. Specimen: peripheral blood mononuclear cells (PBMCs), collected before the fourth cycle of nivolumab. Receptor source: a human donor with classical Hodgkin lymphoma. Each CDR3 is given with its conserved first and last residue. D genes are given only for firm matches. Clone sizes are given selectively: once, few, many, or a class where the clone is expanded.

size | D | J | V | DNA | CDR3
NA | NA | TRBJ2-1 | TRBV29-1 | TGCAGCGGGCAGACTAGTCGTGAGCAGTTCTTC | CSGQTSREQFF
NA | NA | TRBJ1-5 | TRBV12-5 | TGTGCTAGCTCCCAGTATAGCAATCAGCCCCAGCATTTT | CASSQYSNQPQHF
once | NA | TRBJ1-4 | TRBV19 | TGTGCTAACACACAGGGTGATGAAAAACTGTTTTTT | CANTQGDEKLFF
once | NA | TRBJ2-6 | TRBV25-1 | TGTGCCAGCAGTGAATTAGGCTCTGGGGCCAACGTCCTGACTTTC | CASSELGSGANVLTF
medium-sized | NA | TRBJ2-7 | TRBV7-9 | TGTGCCAGCAGCTTAGCCCCCTACGAGCAGTACTTC | CASSLAPYEQYF
NA | NA | TRBJ2-7 | TRBV10-3 | TGTGCCATCAGTGAGCCAGGACAGTCCGCCGAGCAGTACTTC | CAISEPGQSAEQYF
NA | TRBD1 | TRBJ2-6 | TRBV18 | TGTGCCAGCTCATCGGACAGGGGAGGGGCTGGGGCCAACGTCCTGACTTTC | CASSSDRGGAGANVLTF
NA | TRBD1 | TRBJ2-7 | TRBV6-1 | TGTGCCAGCAGACTGGCGGCAGGGGGTGAGCAGTACTTC | CASRLAAGGEQYF
NA | TRBD1 | TRBJ2-5 | TRBV27 | TGTGCCAGCAGCCGCTTACAGGGGGTGTTGGAGACCCAGTACTTC | CASSRLQGVLETQYF
NA | TRBD2 | TRBJ2-1 | TRBV6-1 | TGTGCCAGCAGGCGGACTAGCGGGAGGGACAATGAGCAGTTCTTC | CASRRTSGRDNEQFF
NA | NA | TRBJ2-5 | TRBV5-1 | TGCGCCAGCAGCTTGGATCAGGGGTGGGTGGAGACCCAGTACTTC | CASSLDQGWVETQYF
NA | NA | TRBJ2-7 | TRBV2 | TGTGCCAGCAGAGGACTCGGCTCAGGGGAATCTTTCTACGAGCAGTACTTC | CASRGLGSGESFYEQYF
NA | TRBD1 | TRBJ2-6 | TRBV5-1 | TGCGCCAGCAGGGAGAGAGGGGGCCCTGGGGCCAACGTCCTGACTTTC | CASRERGGPGANVLTF
NA | NA | TRBJ1-1 | TRBV2 | TGTGCCGAAGTTGGGGGGCCCCCGAGAACTGAAGCTTTCTTT | CAEVGGPPRTEAFF
NA | TRBD1 | TRBJ1-2 | TRBV7-9 | TGTGCCAGCAGCTTACCCGGGACAGGTTACTCTGGCTACACCTTC | CASSLPGTGYSGYTF
NA | NA | TRBJ1-5 | TRBV10-3 | TGTGCCATCAGCGGGGGGGGGCACAATCAGCCCCAGCATTTT | CAISGGGHNQPQHF
once | NA | TRBJ2-2 | TRBV6-4 | TGTGCCAGCAGCAGGGTTTACACCGGGGAGCTGTTTTTT | CASSRVYTGELFF
NA | NA | TRBJ1-5 | TRBV15 | TGTGCCACCAGCTATGGGACAACCTCTCAGCCCCAGCATTTT | CATSYGTTSQPQHF
few | TRBD2 | TRBJ2-5 | TRBV6-1 | TGTGCCAGCAGTGTTCTAGCGGGAGGGCAAGAGACCCAGTACTTC | CASSVLAGGQETQYF
NA | TRBD2 | TRBJ2-3 | TRBV15 | TGTGCCACCAGCAGTGGTGCGGGAGGGGGCACAGATACGCAGTATTTT | CATSSGAGGGTDTQYF
NA | TRBD1 | TRBJ2-1 | TRBV2 | TGTGCCATAGGGGGGCGGGACAGGTACAATGAGCAGTTCTTC | CAIGGRDRYNEQFF
few | TRBD1 | TRBJ1-2 | TRBV15 | TGTGCCACCAGCAGTACGGGACAGGGAGGCGCTGGCTACACCTTC | CATSSTGQGGAGYTF
NA | TRBD2 | TRBJ2-3 | TRBV5-1 | TGCGCCAGCAGCCTCGGACTAGCGGGAGTGGGGGATACGCAGTATTTT | CASSLGLAGVGDTQYF
NA | NA | TRBJ2-1 | TRBV29-1 | TGCAGCGTTGACCCTCTGCGGGATCACTACAATGAGCAGTTCTTC | CSVDPLRDHYNEQFF
NA | TRBD1 | TRBJ2-7 | TRBV5-4 | TGTGCCAGCAAGGAGGGACAGGGCTCCTACGAGCAGTACTTC | CASKEGQGSYEQYF
NA | TRBD1 | TRBJ1-4 | TRBV10-3 | TGTGCCATCAGTGGTTCAGGGGGCATAGAAAAACTGTTTTTT | CAISGSGGIEKLFF
NA | TRBD2 | TRBJ2-7 | TRBV4-2 | TGTGCCAGCAGCCATGGGACTAGCGCCGCATCCTACGAGCAGTACTTC | CASSHGTSAASYEQYF
NA | NA | TRBJ1-1 | TRBV2 | TGTGCCAGCAGTGAAGGCTGGGGGCGAATGAACACTGAAGCTTTCTTT | CASSEGWGRMNTEAFF
NA | NA | TRBJ2-1 | TRBV5-6 | TGTGCCAGCAGCTTGGCCGGGCTGAACTCTGTATATGAGCAGTTCTTC | CASSLAGLNSVYEQFF
NA | NA | TRBJ2-7 | TRBV29-1 | TGCAGCGTTCTGACCGACGTAGTCTACGAGCAGTACTTC | CSVLTDVVYEQYF
NA | NA | TRBJ2-3 | TRBV15 | TGTGCCACCAGCAGAGGTCAGACCCGAAGCACAGATACGCAGTATTTT | CATSRGQTRSTDTQYF
once | NA | TRBJ1-5 | TRBV19 | TGTGCCACATCGTCGGGACAATATAGCAATCAGCCCCAGCATTTT | CATSSGQYSNQPQHF
NA | NA | TRBJ2-1 | TRBV12-5 | TGTGCTAGTGGTTTGACCGTCACAGGTGAGGGGAACAATGAGCAGTTCTTC | CASGLTVTGEGNNEQFF
NA | TRBD2 | TRBJ2-1 | TRBV4-2 | TGTGCCAGCAGCGCCCGGACTAGCGAACTCAATGAGCAGTTCTTC | CASSARTSELNEQFF
NA | TRBD1 | TRBJ2-7 | TRBV19 | TGTGCCAGTGCTCCCGGGACAGTCTACGAGCAGTACTTC | CASAPGTVYEQYF
NA | TRBD2 | TRBJ2-1 | TRBV5-1 | TGCGCCAGCAGCGGCGGAGCCCTGGGGGGACTAGCATTCTTC | CASSGGALGGLAFF
once | NA | TRBJ2-2 | TRBV14 | TGTGCCAGCAGCCAAGCCTACGCCAGCGGGGAGCTGTTTTTT | CASSQAYASGELFF
NA | TRBD2 | TRBJ2-6 | TRBV2 | TGTGCCAGCAGGGCGACTAGCGGGAGGGCCAGGGGCTCTGGGGCCAACGTCCTGACTTTC | CASRATSGRARGSGANVLTF
NA | TRBD2 | TRBJ2-2 | TRBV2 | TGTGCCAGCAGTGTTGGCGGGAGGGCCATCGGGGAGCTGTTTTTT | CASSVGGRAIGELFF
NA | NA | TRBJ2-7 | TRBV4-1 | TGCGCCAGCAGCCAAGATGCCCAAGTGGGAGTCGAGCAGTACTTC | CASSQDAQVGVEQYF
NA | TRBD1 | TRBJ1-2 | TRBV19 | TGTGCCAGTAGTAAAACAGGGGGCGATTACTATGGCTACACCTTC | CASSKTGGDYYGYTF
NA | NA | TRBJ2-2 | TRBV5-1 | TGCGCCAGCAGCTTGGCCGGACAGACGAACACCGGGGAGCTGTTTTTT | CASSLAGQTNTGELFF
NA | NA | TRBJ1-1 | TRBV14 | TGTGCCAGCAGCCAAGATTCTGGGACTGAGAACACTGAAGCTTTCTTT | CASSQDSGTENTEAFF
NA | NA | TRBJ2-1 | TRBV5-8 | TGTGCCAGCAGCTTAGGGCACTACAATGAGCAGTTCTTC | CASSLGHYNEQFF
NA | TRBD1 | TRBJ1-1 | TRBV5-1 | TGCGCCAGCAGCACCTCAGGGGGCAGCACTGAAGCTTTCTTT | CASSTSGGSTEAFF
NA | TRBD1 | TRBJ2-4 | TRBV29-1 | TGCAGCGTTCGAGGTCAGGGGGTTGGCATTCAGTACTTC | CSVRGQGVGIQYF
NA | NA | TRBJ2-5 | TRBV7-7 | TGTGCCAGCAGCTTAGGATCCTACCCCACTGAGACCCAGTACTTC | CASSLGSYPTETQYF